These T cell receptor beta chains were read from a single sample in a study of shared clonotypes between healthy human individuals. Using immunoSEQ multiplex PCR, the repertoire was profiled, and TCRdb retains in-frame clones only, with some absent. The data show hundreds of thousands of clones, approximately 79% seen once. Sequenced material: memory CD4+ T cells sorted from blood. The receptors shown here come from a woman aged 30 to 39 in good health. Both conserved end residues are part of each CDR3. A D gene is named only where the DNA matches it firmly. A row's size may be missing; if present it is once, few, many or a size class.

TRBV2,13,.,TRBJ1-5,.,TGTGCCAGCGGAATGGGGGGAGGACAGCCCCAGCATTTT,CASGMGGGQPQHF
TRBV5-5,15,.,TRBJ1-4,.,TGTGCCAGCAGCGCGGATCCGGGGCCCAATGAAAAACTGTTTTTT,CASSADPGPNEKLFF
TRBV19,15,.,TRBJ2-6,few,TGTGCCAGTAGTATAATGCCCTCTGGGGCCAACGTCCTGACTTTC,CASSIMPSGANVLTF
TRBV6-1,13,.,TRBJ2-5,many,TGTGCCAGCAACCACATCGTAGACGGGACCCAGTACTTC,CASNHIVDGTQYF
TRBV5-4,13,TRBD1,TRBJ2-5,.,TGTGCCAGCAGCTTGGGACAGGGTGAGACCCAGTACTTC,CASSLGQGETQYF
TRBV25-1,14,TRBD2,TRBJ2-1,few,TGTGCCAGCAGTCTAGCGGGAGGGACGAATGAGCAGTTCTTC,CASSLAGGTNEQFF
TRBV6-5,11,.,TRBJ2-7,.,TGTGCCAGCAGTCACCAGTATATACAGTACTTC,CASSHQYIQYF
TRBV2,14,.,TRBJ1-2,medium-sized,TGTGCCAGCAGGCACGGGGGTATGAACTATGGCTACACCTTC,CASRHGGMNYGYTF
TRBV6-1,17,TRBD1,TRBJ2-1,.,TGTGCCAGCAGTGTGGTCCACGGACAGGGGGCCCACAATGAGCAGTTCTTC,CASSVVHGQGAHNEQFF
TRBV19,11,.,TRBJ1-2,.,TGTGCCAGTAGTAATGGCGGGGGCTACACCTTC,CASSNGGGYTF
TRBV6-1,14,.,TRBJ1-1,.,TGTGCCAGCAGTGGGGGTTGGATGAACACTGAAGCTTTCTTT,CASSGGWMNTEAFF
TRBV5-6,18,.,TRBJ2-3,.,TGTGCCAGCAGCTCCTTGAGCGGAACGTACGGGATCACAGATACGCAGTATTTT,CASSSLSGTYGITDTQYF
TRBV5-4,13,TRBD1,TRBJ2-5,.,TGTGCCACCCCGGGACAGGATAAAGAGACCCAGTACTTC,CATPGQDKETQYF
TRBV28,15,TRBD2,TRBJ2-7,.,TGTGCCAGCAGTGGTTCGGGACTAGCGAGATACGAGCAGTACTTC,CASSGSGLARYEQYF
TRBV7-9,14,TRBD1,TRBJ2-7,.,TGTGCCAGCACGTCACCGGGACAGGGGGCTGGGCAGTACTTC,CASTSPGQGAGQYF
TRBV19,17,TRBD1,TRBJ1-5,.,TGTGCCAGTAGTATAGTTGGCGGTCAGGGGGCCGCAGGGCCCCAGCATTTT,CASSIVGGQGAAGPQHF
TRBV4-2,15,.,TRBJ1-4,once,TGTGCCAGCAGCGGCCGGGACTCAACTAATGAAAAACTGTTTTTT,CASSGRDSTNEKLFF
TRBV6-6,15,TRBD2,TRBJ2-1,.,TGTGCCAGCAGTCAGGGAGGGGTATACTACAATGAGCAGTTCTTC,CASSQGGVYYNEQFF
TRBV6-1,14,TRBD1,TRBJ1-1,.,TGTGCCAGCAGTGGACAGGGATATGGGACTGAAGCTTTCTTT,CASSGQGYGTEAFF
TRBV7-2,15,.,TRBJ1-1,.,TGTGCCAGCAGCTCTACTACGGTCGGAGACACTGAAGCTTTCTTT,CASSSTTVGDTEAFF
TRBV7-2,17,TRBD2,TRBJ2-2,.,TGTGCCAGCAGCTTAGGCGCTAGCGGGAGGAGGGGCGGGGAGCTGTTTTTT,CASSLGASGRRGGELFF
TRBV5-1,17,TRBD1,TRBJ2-7,.,TGCGCCAGCAGCTCGCGGCCGGGACAGAAGGCCCTACGAGCGCAGTACTTC,CASSSRPGQKALRAQYF
TRBV5-1,15,TRBD1,TRBJ2-1,.,TGCGCCAGCAGCTACAGGGGGTTGGGCAGGGATGAGCAGTTCTTC,CASSYRGLGRDEQFF
TRBV2,12,TRBD1,TRBJ1-1,.,TGTGCCAGCCACCGGGACAGGGGATCAGCTTTCTTT,CASHRDRGSAFF
TRBV6-6,14,.,TRBJ1-1,.,TGTGCCAGCAGTTACGTGGACAGTAGTACTGAAGCTTTCTTT,CASSYVDSSTEAFF
TRBV28,13,.,TRBJ1-2,few,TGTGCCAGCAGCCCTACGGGGAACTATGGCTACACCTTC,CASSPTGNYGYTF
TRBV18,15,.,TRBJ1-2,.,TGTGCCAGCTCGCCTTGGGACAAAGTTCCGAATGGCTACACCTTC,CASSPWDKVPNGYTF
TRBV28,12,.,TRBJ2-7,once,TGTGCCAGCAGTTTAATCCCCCGGGAGCAGTACTTC,CASSLIPREQYF
TRBV4-2,13,.,TRBJ1-3,few,TGTGCCAGCAGCCCCTTCTCTGGAAACACCATATATTTT,CASSPFSGNTIYF
TRBV11-2,12,.,TRBJ1-5,.,TGTGCCAGCAGCTTCAAAGGCCAGCCCCAGCATTTT,CASSFKGQPQHF
TRBV28,14,TRBD2,TRBJ2-7,.,TGTGCCAGCAGCCCCAGCGGGAGGGCCTACGAGCAGTACTTC,CASSPSGRAYEQYF
TRBV27,14,TRBD1,TRBJ2-3,.,TGTGCCAGCAGTTTACAGGGGGCTCAAGATACGCAGTATTTT,CASSLQGAQDTQYF
TRBV15,15,.,TRBJ2-1,.,TGTGCCACCAGCAGAGGCGGGGAGTCAAACAATGAGCAGTTCTTC,CATSRGGESNNEQFF
TRBV7-9,15,TRBD1,TRBJ2-7,.,TGTGCCAGCAGCTCTTCAGGGGGCGGACTGGGCGAGCAGTACTTC,CASSSSGGGLGEQYF
TRBV5-1,16,.,TRBJ2-2,many,TGCGCCAGCAGCCTACCGACAGGATCGAACACCGGGGAGCTGTTTTTT,CASSLPTGSNTGELFF
TRBV27,15,TRBD1,TRBJ1-5,.,TGTGCCAGCAGTAGGGACAGGAGAGGGAATCAGCCCCAGCATTTT,CASSRDRRGNQPQHF
TRBV27,16,TRBD1,TRBJ1-5,.,TGTGCCAGCAGCGCTGTCACAGGGGCTCCTAATCAGCCCCAGCATTTT,CASSAVTGAPNQPQHF
TRBV11-2,12,.,TRBJ1-2,.,TGTGCCAGCAGCAAGGCCCCGGGGGGCTACACCTTC,CASSKAPGGYTF
TRBV6-1,14,.,TRBJ2-7,.,TGTGCCAGCAGTGAACCCAGGGCGCCCTACGAGCAGTACTTC,CASSEPRAPYEQYF
TRBV10-1,17,.,TRBJ2-2,.,TGCGCCAGCAGTGAGTCGCCGGCGGGACTTCTCACCGGGGAGCTGTTTTTT,CASSESPAGLLTGELFF
TRBV4-1,15,TRBD2,TRBJ2-5,many,TGCGCCAGCAGCCAAGGCCCGGGAGGTGAAGAGACCCAGTACTTC,CASSQGPGGEETQYF
TRBV4-1,14,TRBD1,TRBJ1-3,.,TGCGCCAGCAGCCAAGAACAGGGGCCAAACACCATATATTTT,CASSQEQGPNTIYF
TRBV7-6,15,.,TRBJ2-3,.,TGTGCCAGCAGCTTAGCGTACCAGTACACAGATACGCAGTATTTT,CASSLAYQYTDTQYF
TRBV2,13,.,TRBJ1-6,.,TGTGCCACTAAAGGGGGACCGGATTCACCCCTCCACTTT,CATKGGPDSPLHF
TRBV5-1,15,.,TRBJ2-7,.,TGCGCCAGCAGCTTCCCGGGCCCCGGCAGGGACGAGCAGTACTTC,CASSFPGPGRDEQYF
TRBV18,13,.,TRBJ2-1,few,TGTGCCAGCTCACCACCGTCTAGCAATGAGCAGTTCTTC,CASSPPSSNEQFF
TRBV18,16,.,TRBJ1-3,.,TGTGCCAGCTCACGCCCCCGTTCCTTCTCTGGAAACACCATATATTTT,CASSRPRSFSGNTIYF
TRBV10-3,13,.,TRBJ1-2,.,TGTGCCATCAGGGCTCAGGTTGGGGGCGGCTACACCTTC,CAIRAQVGGGYTF
TRBV2,15,.,TRBJ1-5,many,TGTGCCAGCAGAAGGGGCGTTTCGGTCAATCAGCCCCAGCATTTT,CASRRGVSVNQPQHF
TRBV28,13,.,TRBJ2-7,.,TGTGCCAGCAGACTAAACAGGGAATACGAGCAGTACTTC,CASRLNREYEQYF
TRBV19,15,.,TRBJ2-2,.,TGTGCCAGTAGTATCTTTCACGCGAACACCGGGGAGCTGTTTTTT,CASSIFHANTGELFF
TRBV27,14,TRBD1,TRBJ1-5,.,TGTGCCAGCAGCGAGGGACAGGTTAATCAGCCCCAGCATTTT,CASSEGQVNQPQHF
TRBV5-6,15,.,TRBJ1-5,.,TGTGCCAGCAGCCGGACCCCGGAGGGCAATCAGCCCCAGCATTTT,CASSRTPEGNQPQHF
TRBV6-1,13,TRBD1,TRBJ1-1,.,TGTGCCAGCAGTGCACAGGGGGTAACTGAAGCTTTCTTT,CASSAQGVTEAFF
TRBV5-1,17,.,TRBJ2-1,.,.,CASSFLWLAGTYNEQFF
TRBV5-1,16,TRBD2,TRBJ2-7,once,TGCGCCAGCAGCCCGCGTCTAAGCGGGATCTCCTACGAGCAGTACTTC,CASSPRLSGISYEQYF
TRBV4-1,15,TRBD1,TRBJ2-2,.,TGCGCCAGCAGCCAAGGGACAGGGGTCTTAGGGGAGCTGTTTTTT,CASSQGTGVLGELFF